Below, 31 T cell receptor beta chains from the same sample are listed, as sequenced in a study of T cell responses to AZD1222 COVID-19 vaccine. Assay: immunoSEQ multiplex PCR; the TCRdb copy retains only in-frame clones and omits some. The sample consists of 85,000 to 110,000 clones, over 70% of them appearing once. The input for sequencing was peripheral blood, taken on day 0 of AZD1222 vaccination. The receptors were gathered from an adult in good health.

This clone came up once. The chain couples TRBV6-5 to TRBJ1-4, with 8 nucleotides matching TRBD1. V shed 4 bases and J 5 bases; nucleotides not matched to a gene: 3. The CDR3 consists of 14 residues. Germline values: CDR1 MNHEY, CDR2 SVGAGI. The CDR3 coding sequence is TGTGCCAGCAGTTTCCAGGGGGCGAATGAAAAACTGTTTTTT. This gives the protein CASSFQGANEKLFF.

This clone was detected only once. The chain employs TRBV7-8 and TRBJ1-2; D might be TRBD1 (5 bases). The CDR3 contains 14 residues. The V end was cut by 5 bases, the J end by 0 bases, with 10 bases between. Germline-derived CDR1 and CDR2 are SGHVS and FQNEAQ. The CDR3 is CASSPGHSNYGYTF. Here the CDR3 DNA reads TGTGCCAGCAGCCCCGGACATTCTAACTATGGCTACACCTTC.

The chain carries TRBV9 and TRBJ1-5; D not resolved. Trimming took 0 bases from V and 4 from J, leaving 8 bases between them. The CDR3 covers 14 residues. Germline values: CDR1 SGDLS, CDR2 YYNGEE. Here the CDR3 DNA reads TGTGCCAGCAGCGTAGGGATCTCAAATCAGCCCCAGCATTTT. Its translation: CASSVGISNQPQHF.

This rearrangement joins TRBV2 to TRBJ1-2; D call uncertain. Germline CDR1 and CDR2: SNHLY and FYNNEI. Between the trimmed V and J ends, which lost 1 base and 3 bases, there was a span of 9 bases. The length of the CDR3 is 14 residues. This CDR3 reads CASSEGSRDYGYTF. In DNA, the CDR3 is TGTGCCAGCAGTGAAGGGTCAAGGGACTATGGCTACACCTTC.

The chain links TRBV18 to TRBJ1-6; 9 bases fit TRBD1. Germline V gives CDR1 KGHSH, CDR2 LQKENI. J was trimmed by 9 bases and V by 0 bases; bases with no gene match: 3. This CDR3 is 15 amino acids long. CDR3 in DNA: TGTGCCAGCTCACCACCGGGGACAGGGAGTTCACCCCTCCACTTT. Translating gives CASSPPGTGSSPLHF.

About this clone: The junction differs from germline at one of its ends, possibly a read error. The V gene is TRBV7-7, the J gene TRBJ1-4, with TRBD1 identical over 10 bases. CDR1 is SSHAT, CDR2 FNYEAQ, per germline (reference sequence). The CDR3 has 16 residues. The CDR3 spells CASSLGQGATNEKLFF. CDR3 in DNA: TGTGCTAGCAGCCTAGGACAGGGGGCAACTAATGAAAAACTGTTTTTT.

The J gene is TRBJ1-1, the V gene TRBV19; 7 bases are shared with TRBD1. This CDR3 has 14 amino acids. The germline V gene has CDR1 LNHDA and CDR2 SQIVND (reference sequence). Trimming took 3 bases from V and 3 from J; bases not matched to a gene: 4. Here the CDR3 DNA reads TGTGCCAGTAGTATTAGACAGGGCGACACTGAAGCTTTCTTT. It codes for CASSIRQGDTEAFF.

The V gene is TRBV2, the J gene TRBJ2-5, with 9 bases that match TRBD2. The V segment lost 5 bases and the J segment 2 bases; nucleotides outside the gene matches: 3. Germline-derived CDR1 and CDR2 are SNHLY and FYNNEI. This CDR3 spans 14 amino acids. CDR3 in amino acids: CASSSAGGQETQYF. CDR3 bases: TGTGCCAGCAGTTCAGCGGGGGGTCAAGAGACCCAGTACTTC.

The J gene is TRBJ2-1, the V gene TRBV3-1 (or the pseudogene TRBV3-2); TRBD1 agrees at 7 bases. The V segment lost 4 bases and the J segment 5 bases; nucleotides outside the gene matches: 11. This CDR3 comprises 16 residues. Germline loops: CDR1 LGHDT, CDR2 YNNKEL (reference sequence). The CDR3 nucleotides are TGTGCCAGCAGCCCTCCTCCAGGGGGAAATCACAATGAGCAGTTCTTC. This codes for CASSPPPGGNHNEQFF.

This clone was counted a single time. The chain recombines TRBV10-3 with TRBJ1-4; possibly TRBD1 for D (5 bases). CDR1 is ENHRY and CDR2 is SYGVKD in the germline V gene. V lost 0 bases to trimming and J lost 7 bases, with 12 bases between them. The CDR3 spans 15 residues. The CDR3: CAISESPGGGEKLFF. The CDR3 nucleotides read TGTGCCATCAGTGAGTCCCCTGGGGGGGGTGAAAAACTGTTTTTT.

The gene calls are TRBV9 and TRBJ2-7; unclear D gene. This CDR3 has 13 residues. In germline, CDR1 is SGDLS, CDR2 YYNGEE. V was shortened by 4 bases and J by 1 base, with 9 bases between the two germline ends. CDR3 sequence reads: CASSKTDSYEQYF. CDR3 coding DNA: TGTGCCAGCAGCAAGACTGATTCCTACGAGCAGTACTTC.

This clone has a single count. The chain joins TRBV5-1 to TRBJ1-1; D gene unclear. CDR3 length: 18 amino acids. Trimming shortened V by 4 bases and J by 4 bases, and 26 bases separated the two germline ends. The germline V gene encodes CDR1 SGHRS and CDR2 YFSETQ. CDR3: CASSPTLDGWVGVTEAFF. The CDR3 coding sequence is TGCGCCAGCAGCCCCACATTGGACGGTTGGGTCGGTGTCACTGAAGCTTTCTTT.

The genes are TRBV19 and TRBJ2-7, with D tentatively TRBD1 or TRBD2 (5 bases each). The CDR3 runs 15 residues. The V gene lost 9 bases and the J gene lost 3 bases, with 21 bases spanning the gap. Germline CDR1 and CDR2: LNHDA and SQIVND (reference sequence). CDR3 amino acids: CASRDRPRQNYEQYF. The CDR3 DNA follows: TGTGCCAGCAGGGACCGTCCACGGCAGAACTACGAGCAGTACTTC.

This clone was seen only a few times. The chain combines TRBV19 with TRBJ1-2, with TRBD1 matching 12 bases. After removal of 10 bases from V and 6 bases from J, the junction contained 9 bases not matched to a gene. This CDR3 is 14 amino acids long. Germline V gene data show CDR1 as LNHDA and CDR2 as SQIVND (reference sequence). CDR3: CAIPTGQGADGYTF. CDR3 DNA: TGTGCCATCCCCACGGGACAGGGGGCGGATGGCTACACCTTC. Looking up the rest from reference TRBV19 and TRBJ1-2 gives the full variable domain: DGGITQSPKYLFRKEGQNVTLSCEQNLNHDAMYWYRQDPGQGLRLIYYSQIVNDFQKGDIAEGYSVSREKKESFPLTVTSAQKNPTAFYLCAIPTGQGADGYTFGSGTRLTVV.

V gene TRBV28 combines with J gene TRBJ1-2; D gene unclear. V gave up 4 bases and J gave up 0 bases, with 12 bases separating them. CDR1 MDHEN and CDR2 SYDVKM come from the germline V gene. This CDR3 is 15 amino acids long. The CDR3 loop is CASSSGPAANYGYTF. CDR3 nucleotides: TGTGCCAGCAGTTCCGGACCGGCAGCTAACTATGGCTACACCTTC.

On this clone: Distinct nucleotide sequences in the sample also encode this CDR3. V is TRBV12-3 or TRBV12-4 and J is TRBJ1-2; no reliable D call. V dropped 6 bases and J dropped 4 bases, with 12 bases sitting between them. The CDR3 has 13 amino acids. The CDR3 sequence: CASSPPGLYGYTF. CDR3 in DNA: TGTGCCAGCAGCCCTCCGGGCCTCTATGGCTACACCTTC.

The CDR3 sequence: CASSLEGTDTQYF. The CDR3 DNA reads TGTGCCAGCAGCCTCGAAGGCACAGATACGCAGTATTTT. V usage is TRBV3-1 (or the pseudogene TRBV3-2) and J usage is TRBJ2-3; D uncertain. With 4 bases removed from V and 1 base from J, the gap between germline ends came to 6 bases. Per germline, CDR1 LGHDT and CDR2 YNNKEL (reference sequence). The CDR3 is made up of 13 amino acids.

V and J are TRBV10-3 and TRBJ2-7; perhaps TRBD2 as D (6 bases). Per the germline V gene, CDR1 is ENHRY and CDR2 is SYGVKD. The CDR3 is 13 residues long. Trimming cost V 7 bases and J 2 bases, with 12 bases left between them. The DNA of the CDR3 is TGTGCCATCACGGGAGAAGGGACCTACGAGCAGTACTTC. Its protein product is CAITGEGTYEQYF.

This chain joins TRBV7-2 and TRBJ1-4, with D tentatively TRBD1 (5 bases). Trimming removed 1 base at V and 8 bases at J, with 11 bases between. Germline CDR1 reads SGHTA; CDR2 reads FQGNSA. This CDR3 has 14 amino acids. CDR3 DNA: TGTGCCAGCAGCTTAGGGCAAGCAGGGGAAAAACTGTTTTTT. Translation: CASSLGQAGEKLFF.

This clone was seen once. CDR3 residues: CASSQDPGTSSYNEQFF. The CDR3 DNA reads as TGCGCCAGCAGCCAAGACCCAGGGACAAGCTCCTACAATGAGCAGTTCTTC. J is TRBJ2-1 and V is TRBV4-1, with a possible D match to TRBD1 (6 bases). This CDR3 has 17 amino acids. Between the trimmed V and J ends, which lost 0 bases and 0 bases, there was a span of 12 bases. Germline CDR1 and CDR2: MGHRA and YSYEKL.

The rearrangement links TRBV25-1 to TRBJ1-2, with TRBD1 matching over 10 bases. Looked up from germline, CDR1 is MGHDK and CDR2 is SYGVNS. Trimming removed 1 base from V and 3 bases from J; junction bases left unmatched: 2. This CDR3 comprises 15 residues. In DNA form, the CDR3 reads TGTGCCAGCAGTGAATTGGGACAGGGGTACTATGGCTACACCTTC. Residues: CASSELGQGYYGYTF.

This sequence joins TRBV27 and TRBJ1-1; 7 bases align to TRBD1. CDR3 length: 14 amino acids. CDR1 and CDR2 (germline): MNHEY, SMNVEV (reference sequence). The trim removed 8 bases at V and 1 base at J, leaving 7 bases unmatched. CDR3 DNA sequence: TGTGCCAGCGCGTCCGACAGGGCGAACACTGAAGCTTTCTTT. Encoded protein: CASASDRANTEAFF.

V and J are TRBV6-2 or TRBV6-3 and TRBJ2-7; 12 bases fit TRBD2. The J segment lost 3 bases and the V segment lost 5 bases, leaving 8 bases of the junction unmatched. Germline assignment: CDR1 MNHEY and CDR2 SVGEGT. This CDR3 is built from 16 residues. The CDR3 spells CASSALLAGGFYEQYF. Written as DNA, the CDR3 is TGTGCCAGCAGTGCACTACTAGCGGGGGGATTCTACGAGCAGTACTTC.

The V gene is TRBV12-3 or TRBV12-4, the J gene TRBJ2-5; D gene unclear. CDR3 size: 13 residues. Trimming shortened V by 3 bases and J by 10 bases, and 15 bases separated the two germline ends. The CDR3 DNA follows: TGTGCCAGCAGTTTCGGCATGGGATGGGACCAGTACTTC. Translation gives CASSFGMGWDQYF.

V gene TRBV5-5 combines with J gene TRBJ2-7, with D perhaps matching TRBD1 (5 bases). This CDR3 spans 15 amino acids. CDR1 SGHKS and CDR2 YYEKEE come from the germline V gene (reference sequence). Trimming removed 4 bases at V and 1 base at J, with 15 bases between. In nucleotides, the CDR3 is TGTGCCAGCAGCATACTGGACACAGCTTCCTACGAGCAGTACTTC. Translation gives CASSILDTASYEQYF.

J is TRBJ1-2 and V is TRBV6-2 or TRBV6-3; no clear D gene. Germline values: CDR1 MNHEY, CDR2 SVGEGT. The CDR3 contains 11 residues. Trimming took 4 bases from V and 2 from J, leaving 2 bases between them. In nucleotides, the CDR3 is TGTGCCAGCAGTTTGAACTATGGCTACACCTTC. Translating it yields CASSLNYGYTF.

As concerns this clone: One end of the junction does not line up with germline, which may come from a read error. This chain uses TRBV10-3 with TRBJ2-2, with 11 bases lining up with TRBD1. This CDR3 region has 15 residues. From germline, CDR1 is ENHRY and CDR2 SYGVKD. The chain's CDR3 is CAMSGSGQGVGELFF. The CDR3 DNA is TGTGCCATGAGTGGGTCGGGACAGGGGGTCGGGGAGCTGTTTTTT.

The V call is TRBV4-3, the J call TRBJ2-1; D remains ambiguous. In germline, CDR1 is LGHNA, CDR2 YSLEER. This CDR3 has 15 amino acids. The V gene lost 4 bases and the J gene lost 2 bases, with 12 bases spanning the gap. The CDR3 sequence: CASSLDLGPYNEQFF. CDR3 DNA: TGCGCCAGCAGCCTAGATTTGGGCCCCTACAATGAGCAGTTCTTC.

The chain is built from TRBV7-9 and TRBJ1-1; D may be TRBD1 (5 bases). Germline V gene sequence: CDR1 SEHNR, CDR2 FQNEAQ (reference sequence). The CDR3 sequence is 14 residues long. Trimming removed 5 bases at V and 4 bases at J, with 14 bases between. In DNA, the CDR3 is TGTGCCAGCAGCGCAACTCAGGGAGGCACTGAAGCTTTCTTT. This translates into CASSATQGGTEAFF.

The rearrangement uses TRBV7-8 and TRBJ2-3, with 12 positions matching TRBD2. The CDR3 consists of 15 residues. Germline CDR1 is SGHVS and CDR2 is FQNEAQ. V lost 2 bases, J lost 4 bases, and 1 base stayed unmatched. The CDR3 here is CASSLPSGGADTQYF. The DNA of the CDR3 is TGTGCCAGCAGCTTACCTAGCGGGGGGGCAGATACGCAGTATTTT.

This chain links TRBV19 with TRBJ1-1, with 7 bases that match TRBD1. Germline CDR1 is LNHDA and CDR2 is SQIVND (reference sequence). This CDR3 region has 16 residues. J was trimmed by 0 bases and V by 8 bases; bases with no gene match: 12. The CDR3 sequence is CASFQAGGQLNTEAFF. The CDR3 DNA reads as TGTGCCAGTTTCCAGGCGGGGGGACAGCTGAACACTGAAGCTTTCTTT. The full variable domain, rest sourced from reference TRBV19 and TRBJ1-1, is DGGITQSPKYLFRKEGQNVTLSCEQNLNHDAMYWYRQDPGQGLRLIYYSQIVNDFQKGDIAEGYSVSREKKESFPLTVTSAQKNPTAFYLCASFQAGGQLNTEAFFGQGTRLTVV.